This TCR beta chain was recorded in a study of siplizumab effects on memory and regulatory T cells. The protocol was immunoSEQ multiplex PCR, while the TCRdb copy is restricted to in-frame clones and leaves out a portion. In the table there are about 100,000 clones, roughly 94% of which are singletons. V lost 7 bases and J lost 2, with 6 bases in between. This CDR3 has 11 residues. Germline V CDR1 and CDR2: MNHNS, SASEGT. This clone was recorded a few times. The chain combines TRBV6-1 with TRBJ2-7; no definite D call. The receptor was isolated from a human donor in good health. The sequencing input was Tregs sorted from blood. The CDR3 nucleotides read TGTGCCAGCATCGACCCCTACGAGCAGTACTTC. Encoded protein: CASIDPYEQYF.